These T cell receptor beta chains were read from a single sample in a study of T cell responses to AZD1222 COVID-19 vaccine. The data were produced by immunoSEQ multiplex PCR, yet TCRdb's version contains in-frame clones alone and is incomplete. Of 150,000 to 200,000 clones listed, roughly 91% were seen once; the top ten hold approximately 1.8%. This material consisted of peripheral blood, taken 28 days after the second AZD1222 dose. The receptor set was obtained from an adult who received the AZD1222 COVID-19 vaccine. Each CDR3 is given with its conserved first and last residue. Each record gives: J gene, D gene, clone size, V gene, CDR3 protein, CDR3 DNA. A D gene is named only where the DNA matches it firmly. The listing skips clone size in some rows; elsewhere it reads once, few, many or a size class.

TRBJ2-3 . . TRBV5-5 CASRGPGVSTDTQYF TGTGCCAGCAGGGGGCCGGGGGTGAGCACAGATACGCAGTATTTT
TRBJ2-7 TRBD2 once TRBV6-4 CASSELAGGREQYF TGTGCCAGCAGTGAGCTAGCGGGAGGCCGAGAGCAGTACTTC
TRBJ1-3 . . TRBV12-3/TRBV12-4 CASSLPNGNTIYF TGTGCCAGCAGTTTACCCAATGGGAACACCATATATTTT
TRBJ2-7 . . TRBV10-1 CASSELKACCEQYF TGCGCCAGCAGTGAGTTAAAAGCATGTTGCGAGCAGTACTTC
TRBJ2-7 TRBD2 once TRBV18 CASSPSGTREQYF TGTGCCAGCTCACCAAGCGGGACCCGGGAGCAGTACTTC
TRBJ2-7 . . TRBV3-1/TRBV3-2 CASSQDYRFRGEQYF TGTGCCAGCAGCCAAGATTATCGATTCAGGGGCGAGCAGTACTTC
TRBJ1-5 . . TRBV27 CASSLGSNQPQHF TGTGCCAGCAGTTTAGGGAGCAATCAGCCCCAGCATTTT
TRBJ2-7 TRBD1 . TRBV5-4 CASSLAGTGSNEQYF TGTGCCAGCAGCTTGGCCGGGACAGGTTCTAACGAGCAGTACTTC
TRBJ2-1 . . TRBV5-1 CASKRLNNEQFF TGCGCCAGCAAGAGACTTAACAATGAGCAGTTCTTC
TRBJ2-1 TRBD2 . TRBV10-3 CAISEGLAGYNEQFF TGTGCCATCAGTGAGGGTCTAGCGGGATACAATGAGCAGTTCTTC
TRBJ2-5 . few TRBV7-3 CASSLERSETQYF TGTGCCAGCAGCTTAGAGCGATCAGAGACCCAGTACTTC
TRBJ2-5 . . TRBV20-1 CSASRTGRVETQYF TGCAGTGCTAGTAGGACAGGGAGGGTGGAGACCCAGTACTTC
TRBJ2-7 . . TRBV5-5 CASSFSPDRGYEQYF TGTGCCAGCAGCTTTTCCCCGGACAGAGGCTACGAGCAGTACTTC
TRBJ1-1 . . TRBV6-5 CASSYSGAGNTEAFF TGTGCCAGCAGTTACTCCGGGGCAGGGAACACTGAAGCTTTCTTT
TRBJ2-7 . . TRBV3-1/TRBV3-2 CASSYSSYEQYF TGTGCCAGCAGCTACAGCTCCTACGAGCAGTACTTC
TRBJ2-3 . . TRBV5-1 CASSPEGADTQYF TGCGCCAGCAGCCCAGAAGGGGCAGATACGCAGTATTTT
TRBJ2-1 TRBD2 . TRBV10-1 CASSESGLAGFYNEQFF TGCGCCAGCAGTGAGTCGGGACTAGCGGGGTTCTACAATGAGCAGTTCTTC
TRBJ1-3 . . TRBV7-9 CASSTTVTSGNTIYF TGTGCCAGCAGCACTACCGTTACCTCTGGAAACACCATATATTTT
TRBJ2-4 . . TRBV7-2 CASSLGPQESKNIQYF TGTGCCAGCAGCTTAGGCCCCCAGGAGTCCAAAAACATTCAGTACTTC
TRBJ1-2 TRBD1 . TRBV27 CASSPGTGSGYTF TGTGCCAGCAGTCCCGGGACAGGGAGTGGCTACACCTTC
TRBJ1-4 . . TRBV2 CASRPTPFEKLFF TGTGCCAGCAGGCCTACCCCTTTTGAAAAACTGTTTTTT
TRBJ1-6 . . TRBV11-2 CASSLEYNSPLHF TGTGCCAGCAGCTTAGAATATAATTCACCCCTCCACTTT
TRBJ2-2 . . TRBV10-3 CAIKGVRGDTGELFF TGTGCCATCAAAGGGGTCAGGGGGGACACCGGGGAGCTGTTTTTT
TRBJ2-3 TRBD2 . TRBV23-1 CASSQSLRGTSGGFTDTQYF TGCGCCAGCAGTCAATCCCTGAGAGGGACTAGCGGGGGGTTCACAGATACGCAGTATTTT